The 6 T cell receptor beta chains below were found in one sample sequenced in a study of CD8+ T cells in alopecia areata. Investigators isolated RNA and reverse transcribed it into cDNA to act as the sequencing template. The method was immunoSEQ multiplex PCR; TCRdb's version includes in-frame clones alone and lacks a portion of them. The repertoire shows around 290,000 clones, none seen only once; the top ten take about 1.2%. CD4, CD8alpha, NKG2D, NKG2ACE and other markers were used to sort pooled cutaneous lymph node cells. Sequenced: CD4+ T cells sorted from a lymph node. The receptors shown here come from a C3H/HeJ mouse with alopecia areata. The strain's MHC: H2-k.

This clone was counted between two and nine times. The gene names here belong to mouse. Sequencing ends 4 residues short of the CDR3 end; the germline J gene provides the rest. This sample includes further DNA sequences coding for the same CDR3. The chain couples TRBV13-1 to TRBJ1-1, with unresolved D. The germline V gene has CDR1 NSHNY and CDR2 SYGAGN. This CDR3 spans 12 amino acids. Trimming left V 0 bases short and J 4 bases short, with 4 bases between. The CDR3 loop is CASSDEGTEVFF. The part of the CDR3 DNA that was read is TGTGCCAGCAGTGATGAGGGCACA.

About this clone itself: Gene names are mouse gene names. The sequenced fragment ends 4 residues before the CDR3 boundary, so the rest is inferred from the germline J gene. Other DNA sequences in the same sample also yield this CDR3. The chain carries TRBV13-3 and TRBJ2-5; 10 positions agree with TRBD2. The CDR3 is 15 residues long. From germline, CDR1 is NNHDY and CDR2 SYVADS. V shed 5 bases, J shed 0 bases, and the junction held 3 bases outside the gene matches. CDR3 residues: CASRGLGVNQDTQYF. The CDR3 DNA, read in part, is TGTGCCAGCAGAGGACTGGGGGTTAACCAAGAC.

This clone came up a few times. Gene names are the mouse ones. The read comes to an end 4 residues before the CDR3 does, leaving the germline J gene to fill in the end. The chain is built from TRBV1 and TRBJ2-3; TRBD1 might be the D (6 bases). There are 15 residues in the CDR3. Trimming pared 1 base from V and 4 bases from J, leaving 12 bases between. The germline V gene has CDR1 NSQYPW and CDR2 LRSPGD (reference sequence). This CDR3 reads CTCSAAKGTSETLYF. CDR3 DNA (partial): TGCACCTGCAGTGCAGCAAAGGGGACATCAGAA. Supplemented by reference TRBV1 and TRBJ2-3, the full variable domain reads VTLLEQNPRWRLVPRGQAVNLRCILKNSQYPWMSWYQQDLQKQLQWLFTLRSPGDKEVKSLPGADYLATRVTDTELRLQVANMSQGRTLYCTCSAAKGTSETLYFGSGTRLTVL.

As to this clone: The gene symbols are mouse symbols. The read is 4 residues too short to cover the CDR3 end, so that end is filled in from the germline J gene. Other DNA sequences within the sample encode an identical CDR3. V and J are TRBV5 and TRBJ2-1; 10 positions match TRBD1. CDR3 length equals 15 residues. Per germline, CDR1 LGHNA and CDR2 YNLKQL (reference sequence). Trimming removed 4 bases from V and 3 bases from J; junction bases left unmatched: 3. The CDR3 region is CASSPRDRGYAEQFF. The DNA read from the CDR3 is TGTGCCAGCAGCCCCCGGGACAGGGGCTATGCT.

This clone has only a few counts. Gene labels here are mouse ones. The CDR3 end is not reached by the read, which stops 4 residues before it; the germline J gene fills it in. This sample includes further DNA sequences coding for the same CDR3. The rearrangement joins TRBV13-1 to TRBJ2-7; 8 positions match TRBD1. CDR1 NSHNY and CDR2 SYGAGN come from the germline V gene. This CDR3 region has 13 residues. J was trimmed by 2 bases and V by 5 bases; bases with no gene match: 3. CDR3 bases read: TGTGCCAGCAGCGGACAGGGAGCCTAT. This gives the protein CASSGQGAY. The CDR3 in its entirety is CASSGQGAYEQYF.

Comments on this clone: Any gene name here is a mouse gene name. The read terminates 4 residues before the CDR3 end, so the remaining end is supplied by the germline J gene. The V gene is TRBV13-1, the J gene TRBJ2-1; possibly TRBD2 for D (7 bases). The germline CDR1 and CDR2 sequences are NSHNY and SYGAGN. The CDR3 runs to 15 residues. V was trimmed by 1 base and J by 3 bases, leaving 11 bases between them. The part of the CDR3 DNA that was read is TGTGCCAGCAGTGATATCGGGGGGCGCTATGCT. Protein: CASSDIGGRYA. The full CDR3 sequence reads CASSDIGGRYAEQFF.